These 5 T cell receptor beta chains were all obtained from the same sample, sequenced in a study of blood T cell repertoires in COVID-19. The assay was immunoSEQ multiplex PCR, and TCRdb's table has in-frame clones only and misses some. Among roughly 28,000 clones, under 85% were seen once, and the ten largest hold 60% to 80%. The sequenced material came from peripheral blood. Receptors originate from a man aged 65 to 79 with acute or convalescent COVID-19.

The V call is TRBV28, the J call TRBJ2-4, with 7 positions matching TRBD2. CDR3 length: 15 residues. V shed 6 bases, J shed 3 bases, and the junction held 8 bases outside the gene matches. The V gene's germline CDR1 is MDHEN and CDR2 SYDVKM. CDR3 protein: CASRGPIAGKNIQYF. The CDR3 DNA reads TGTGCCAGCAGGGGCCCAATAGCGGGCAAAAACATTCAGTACTTC. The full variable domain, with the rest looked up from reference TRBV28 and TRBJ2-4, is DVKVTQSSRYLVKRTGEKVFLECVQDMDHENMFWYRQDPGLGLRLIYFSYDVKMKEKGDIPEGYSVSREKKERFSLILESASTNQTSMYLCASRGPIAGKNIQYFGAGTRLSVL.

V gene TRBV11-3 combines with J gene TRBJ2-3, with 8 bases fitting TRBD1. Germline assignment: CDR1 SGHNT and CDR2 YENEEA. The CDR3 length is 14 residues. After removal of 3 bases from V and 3 bases from J, the junction contained 2 bases not matched to a gene. This chain's CDR3 is CASSFGQGTDTQYF. The CDR3 DNA reads TGTGCCAGCAGCTTTGGACAGGGAACAGATACGCAGTATTTT.

The chain carries TRBV5-1 and TRBJ1-3, with a tentative D call TRBD1 (5 bases). V was trimmed by 0 bases and J by 2 bases, leaving 9 bases between them. This CDR3 has 15 amino acids. CDR1 is SGHRS and CDR2 is YFSETQ in the germline V gene. CDR3 loop: CASSLEGATGNTIYF. The CDR3 DNA reads as TGCGCCAGCAGCTTGGAAGGGGCCACTGGAAACACCATATATTTT.

This clone was detected only once. The genes are TRBV6-2 or TRBV6-3 and TRBJ2-7; TRBD1 is a possible D gene (5 bases). This CDR3 comprises 14 residues. V lost 5 bases and J lost 3, with 14 bases in between. The V gene's germline CDR1 is MNHEY and CDR2 SVGEGT. In DNA, the CDR3 is TGTGCCAGCAGTCGCCGCGACAGTTTCTACGAGCAGTACTTC. This sequence encodes CASSRRDSFYEQYF.

This clone showed up just a few times. The CDR3 nucleotides read TGTGCCAGTAGTATCCGGAACACTGAAGCTTTCTTT. This codes for CASSIRNTEAFF. V is TRBV19 and J is TRBJ1-1, with D hard to call. CDR3 length equals 12 residues. Germline CDR1 reads LNHDA; CDR2 reads SQIVND (reference sequence). Trimming removed 3 bases at V and 1 base at J, with 3 bases between.